These 28 T cell receptor beta chains originate from one sample sequenced in a study of cytomegalovirus exposure and HLA in healthy donors. PCR involved 60 Vbeta and 13 Jbeta primers. TCRdb keeps only in-frame clones here, not all; method: immunoSEQ multiplex PCR. The sample lists about 180,000 clones, less than 85% seen once, with 1% in the top ten. The specimen was PBMCs. All receptors come from a boy between 2 and 15 years old in good health and CMV-seronegative.

The rearrangement joins TRBV2 to TRBJ2-1; unclear D gene. From germline, CDR1 is SNHLY and CDR2 FYNNEI. The CDR3 consists of 9 residues. CDR3 in amino acids: CACGNEQFF. As DNA, the CDR3 is TGTGCTTGCGGCAATGAGCAGTTCTTC.

The CDR3 DNA follows: TGCAGTGCTTCACAGGGGGTGGGACTGTTTTTT. As protein: CSASQGVGLFF. The chain is built from TRBV20-1 and TRBJ1-4; TRBD1 agrees at 8 bases. This CDR3 spans 11 amino acids. Trimming removed 5 bases from V and 13 bases from J; junction bases left unmatched: 6. The germline gives CDR1 DFQATT, CDR2 SNEGSKA (reference sequence).

The chain recombines TRBV7-2 with TRBJ2-5, with 8 bases matching TRBD1. The CDR3 spans 15 residues. Germline lookup yields CDR1 SGHTA and CDR2 FQGNSA. V was pared by 6 bases and J by 2 bases, with 8 bases of the junction left unmatched. CDR3 DNA: TGTGCCAGCAGAAAAGGGACAGGTAGACAAGAGACCCAGTACTTC. It is translated as CASRKGTGRQETQYF.

This clone came up many times. This chain uses TRBV28 with TRBJ2-2; D gene ambiguous. CDR1 and CDR2 (germline): MDHEN, SYDVKM. Trimming left V 6 bases short and J 8 bases short, with 16 bases between. The CDR3 runs 14 residues. The CDR3 nucleotides are TGTGCCAGCAGCTGGGCCCCAAGGTCTGGGGAGCTGTTTTTT. Its protein product is CASSWAPRSGELFF.

The V gene is TRBV30, the J gene TRBJ1-1; maybe TRBD1 (6 bases). The CDR3 sequence is 14 residues long. V was pared by 2 bases and J by 1 base, with 11 bases between. Germline V gene data show CDR1 as GTSNPN and CDR2 as SVGIG (reference sequence). The DNA for the CDR3 is TGTGCCTGGAGTTCGGACAGAGGGAACACTGAAGCTTTCTTT. It codes for CAWSSDRGNTEAFF.

V gene TRBV6-6 combines with J gene TRBJ1-6, with D possibly being TRBD1 (6 bases). The CDR3 is made up of 15 amino acids. V dropped 3 bases and J dropped 9 bases, with 15 bases sitting between them. Germline CDR1 MNHNY, CDR2 SVGAGI (reference sequence). The CDR3 DNA is TGTGCCAGCAGTTATACCGGACAGACCCCTTCACCCCTCCACTTT. It is translated as CASSYTGQTPSPLHF.

This clone was found a few times. This chain joins TRBV7-9 and TRBJ1-1; 9 bases are a match to TRBD1. Germline-derived CDR1 and CDR2 are SEHNR and FQNEAQ (reference sequence). The CDR3 has 17 residues. With V trimmed by 3 bases and J by 1 base, 9 bases remained unmatched. CDR3 in amino acids: CASSFPSGTGTNTEAFF. The CDR3 DNA sequence: TGTGCCAGCAGCTTCCCTTCCGGGACAGGGACGAACACTGAAGCTTTCTTT.

This chain joins TRBV7-9 and TRBJ1-1, with no clear D. The V gene's germline CDR1 is SEHNR and CDR2 FQNEAQ (reference sequence). This CDR3 is 15 amino acids long. V was shortened by 3 bases and J by 0 bases, with 11 bases between the two germline ends. CDR3 protein: CASSFDWVMNTEAFF. DNA for the CDR3: TGTGCCAGCAGCTTCGACTGGGTAATGAACACTGAAGCTTTCTTT.

This clone was found once. The V gene is TRBV19, the J gene TRBJ2-1; 10 nucleotides align to TRBD1. CDR1 and CDR2 (germline): LNHDA, SQIVND (reference sequence). The V gene end was trimmed by 1 base and the J gene end by 8 bases; junction bases not matched to a gene: 8. The CDR3 runs to 16 residues. The CDR3 coding sequence is TGTGCCAGTAGTATAGGGTGGGTGACAGGGGGCGATGAGCAGTTCTTC. This translates into CASSIGWVTGGDEQFF.

CDR3 protein: CASEFGSLRGTAFF. The CDR3 DNA follows: TGTGCCAGCGAGTTTGGTTCTCTCCGGGGGACAGCTTTCTTT. The chain recombines TRBV28 with TRBJ1-1; possible D gene TRBD1, 5 bases. Germline CDR1 is MDHEN and CDR2 is SYDVKM. V shed 8 bases and J shed 10 bases, with 23 bases lying between them. This CDR3 region has 14 residues. The full variable domain, rest sourced from reference TRBV28 and TRBJ1-1, is DVKVTQSSRYLVKRTGEKVFLECVQDMDHENMFWYRQDPGLGLRLIYFSYDVKMKEKGDIPEGYSVSREKKERFSLILESASTNQTSMYLCASEFGSLRGTAFFGQGTRLTVV.

A few counts support this clone. The chain carries TRBV27 and TRBJ1-6; 10 bases match TRBD1. The junction had 8 bases not matched to a gene; V was cut back by 6 bases and J by 9 bases. Looked up from germline, CDR1 is MNHEY and CDR2 is SMNVEV (reference sequence). The CDR3 length is 15 residues. The CDR3 loop is CASRLGTGVGSPLHF. CDR3 DNA sequence: TGTGCCAGCAGGCTAGGGACAGGGGTCGGTTCACCCCTCCACTTT.

The rearrangement uses TRBV6-6 and TRBJ1-5; 9 positions match TRBD1. Germline V gives CDR1 MNHNY, CDR2 SVGAGI (reference sequence). The CDR3 is 15 residues long. The V segment lost 5 bases and the J segment 2 bases; nucleotides outside the gene matches: 4. The CDR3 nucleotides are TGTGCCAGCAGTCGACAGGGGGTGGGCAATCAGCCCCAGCATTTT. Residues: CASSRQGVGNQPQHF.

The J gene is TRBJ2-1, the V gene TRBV6-1; D perhaps matches TRBD2 (6 bases). V lost 8 bases to trimming and J lost 7 bases, with 18 bases between them. Per germline, CDR1 MNHNS and CDR2 SASEGT. This CDR3 spans 14 amino acids. In nucleotides, the CDR3 is TGTGCCAGCGGTCGGCAGCGGGCGGCTAATGAGCAGTTCTTC. This codes for CASGRQRAANEQFF.

The V gene is TRBV28, the J gene TRBJ1-3; 7 nucleotides match TRBD1. The trim removed 11 bases at V and 3 bases at J, leaving 4 bases unmatched. CDR3 length equals 12 residues. Germline V gene sequence: CDR1 MDHEN, CDR2 SYDVKM. The DNA of the CDR3 is TGTGCCGCCAGGGGGAATGGAAACACCATATATTTT. Its translation is CAARGNGNTIYF. The entire variable domain, with the rest obtained from reference TRBV28 and TRBJ1-3, is as follows: DVKVTQSSRYLVKRTGEKVFLECVQDMDHENMFWYRQDPGLGLRLIYFSYDVKMKEKGDIPEGYSVSREKKERFSLILESASTNQTSMYLCAARGNGNTIYFGEGSWLTVV.

The rearrangement uses TRBV28 and TRBJ1-1; 7 nucleotides line up with TRBD1. Per germline, CDR1 MDHEN and CDR2 SYDVKM. V trimming: 4 bases; J trimming: 7 bases; junction bases outside the gene matches: 9. The CDR3 runs 14 residues. In nucleotides, the CDR3 is TGTGCCAGCAGTTATTCAACGGGACAGTTTGAAGCTTTCTTT. This encodes CASSYSTGQFEAFF.

V usage is TRBV30 and J usage is TRBJ1-2; 12 nucleotides align to TRBD1. The CDR3 runs 11 residues. CDR1 and CDR2 (germline): GTSNPN, SVGIG (reference sequence). CDR3 DNA sequence: TGTCAGGGACAGGGGGCTGGAGGCTACACCTTC. Encoded protein: CQGQGAGGYTF.

The chain combines TRBV27 with TRBJ2-5, with a possible D match to TRBD2 (6 bases). The CDR3 covers 15 residues. Trimming removed 3 bases from V and 5 bases from J, with 16 bases in between. CDR1 is MNHEY and CDR2 is SMNVEV in the germline V gene (reference sequence). The CDR3: CASSFKPGRGETQYF. The CDR3 coding sequence is TGTGCCAGCAGTTTTAAACCAGGCCGGGGGGAGACCCAGTACTTC.

The chain carries TRBV9 and TRBJ2-1; 9 positions agree with TRBD2. The junction had 9 bases not matched to a gene; V was cut back by 0 bases and J by 8 bases. Germline CDR1 reads SGDLS; CDR2 reads YYNGEE. The CDR3 runs 16 residues. This chain's CDR3 is CASSVEGSGRWDEQFF. The CDR3 nucleotides are TGTGCCAGCAGCGTAGAGGGTAGCGGGAGATGGGATGAGCAGTTCTTC.

This clone is a singleton in its sample. The chain has TRBV14 and TRBJ1-3; no reliable D call. V lost 1 base, J lost 0 bases, and 4 bases lay in between. The CDR3 has 14 residues. CDR1 is SGHDN, CDR2 FVKESK, per germline. CDR3 region: CASSQATSGNTIYF. CDR3 nucleotide sequence: TGTGCCAGCAGCCAAGCTACCTCTGGAAACACCATATATTTT. The variable domain in full, completed from reference TRBV14 and TRBJ1-3, reads EAGVTQFPSHSVIEKGQTVTLRCDPISGHDNLYWYRRVMGKEIKFLLHFVKESKQDESGMPNNRFLAERTGGTYSTLKVQPAELEDSGVYFCASSQATSGNTIYFGEGSWLTVV.

The V gene is TRBV4-2, the J gene TRBJ2-2; 9 bases agree with TRBD1. The V segment lost 0 bases and the J segment 5 bases; nucleotides outside the gene matches: 7. Germline V gene sequence: CDR1 LGHNA, CDR2 YNFKEQ. This CDR3 comprises 17 residues. In DNA, the CDR3 is TGTGCCAGCAGCCAAGACCGGGGACAGGGCCCAACCGGGGAGCTGTTTTTT. Its translation is CASSQDRGQGPTGELFF.

Only a few counts were recorded for this clone. This chain links TRBV5-1 with TRBJ2-1; 10 positions agree with TRBD2. The trim removed 3 bases at V and 6 bases at J, leaving 0 bases unmatched. Germline loops: CDR1 SGHRS, CDR2 YFSETQ. The CDR3 is 13 residues long. The CDR3 DNA reads TGCGCCAGCAGCTGGACTAGCGGCAATGAGCAGTTCTTC. It yields the protein CASSWTSGNEQFF.

The V call is TRBV13, the J call TRBJ1-3, with D uncertain. Germline CDR1 reads PRHDT; CDR2 reads FYEKMQ (reference sequence). V was cut by 2 bases and J by 2 bases, with 7 bases left in between. The CDR3 consists of 14 residues. CDR3 DNA: TGTGCCAGCAGCTTACCAGGAACTGGAAACACCATATATTTT. This sequence encodes CASSLPGTGNTIYF.

The chain combines TRBV28 with TRBJ1-4; 9 positions match TRBD1. From germline, CDR1 is MDHEN and CDR2 SYDVKM. This CDR3 region has 17 residues. V was pared by 1 base and J by 6 bases, with 9 bases of the junction left unmatched. The CDR3 coding sequence is TGTGCCAGCAGTTTATTGGGACAGGGAACCCGTGATGAAAAACTGTTTTTT. Translation gives CASSLLGQGTRDEKLFF.

The table lists this clone with a count of one. The chain carries TRBV5-1 and TRBJ1-2; D call uncertain. Trimming shortened V by 5 bases and J by 4 bases, and 12 bases separated the two germline ends. CDR1 and CDR2 (germline): SGHRS, YFSETQ. CDR3 length: 13 residues. The CDR3 is CASRDLGPYGYTF. In nucleotides, the CDR3 is TGCGCCAGCAGGGACTTGGGTCCCTATGGCTACACCTTC.

The V call is TRBV7-8, the J call TRBJ1-2; D is unclear. CDR1 is SGHVS and CDR2 is FQNEAQ in the germline V gene. V was pared by 0 bases and J by 7 bases, with 15 bases between. This CDR3 has 15 residues. For the CDR3, the DNA is TGTGCCAGCAGCTTAGCGTCCCAGTATGGTACTGGCTACACCTTC. It codes for CASSLASQYGTGYTF.

This chain links TRBV28 with TRBJ1-4, with 10 bases aligning to TRBD1. The CDR3 runs to 14 residues. Losses at the gene ends were 4 bases for V and 8 bases for J; bases not matched to a gene: 4. Per the germline V gene, CDR1 is MDHEN and CDR2 is SYDVKM. CDR3 region: CASSSDRGREKLFF. Here the CDR3 DNA reads TGTGCCAGCAGTTCAGACAGGGGGCGGGAAAAACTGTTTTTT.

The chain links TRBV6-5 to TRBJ2-2; perhaps TRBD2 as D (6 bases). Germline CDR1 is MNHEY and CDR2 is SVGAGI. This CDR3 region has 14 residues. Trimming took off 6 bases at V and 5 bases at J, with 13 bases between the two ends. CDR3 region: CASRKGGETGELFF. The CDR3 DNA reads as TGTGCCAGCAGGAAGGGCGGGGAGACCGGGGAGCTGTTTTTT.

The chain combines TRBV11-3 with TRBJ1-1; 9 bases match TRBD1. The CDR3 runs to 14 residues. Germline CDR1 reads SGHNT; CDR2 reads YENEEA. Germline trimming cut 3 bases from V and 7 bases from J; bases unmatched to any gene: 6. This CDR3 reads CASSLDRGLLEAFF. CDR3 bases: TGTGCCAGCAGCTTGGACAGGGGTCTCCTTGAAGCTTTCTTT.